The entry below describes one T cell receptor beta chain. Its antigen remains unknown. This entry is derived from a study of Ad26.COV2.S vaccination and SARS-CoV-2 variants. Assay used: immunoSEQ multiplex PCR; TCRdb lists only in-frame clones, some missing. Of over 85,000 clones in the sample, approximately 77% are singletons; the top ten hold about 15%. The study's findings and limits: Spike-specific CD8+ and CD4+ T cell responses reportedly showed substantial breadth after vaccination. Estimates derived from TCR breadth and depth analyses may have underestimated total T cell responses.

The CDR3 contains 15 residues. Trimming removed 0 bases from V and 1 base from J, with 10 bases in between. CDR1 is SGHKS and CDR2 is YYEKEE in the germline V gene (reference sequence). The gene calls are TRBV5-5 and TRBJ1-2; D is unresolved. Sequencing used peripheral blood, obtained after recovery from COVID-19. The receptor was derived from a human donor who had recovered from COVID-19. CDR3 sequence: CASSLATIINYGYTF. CDR3 DNA: TGTGCCAGCAGCTTGGCCACGATCATTAACTATGGCTACACCTTC.